This T cell receptor (beta chain) was captured by sequencing in a study of T cell responses to AZD1222 COVID-19 vaccine. J gave up 4 bases and V 4 bases, and 9 bases lay outside the gene matches. Germline CDR1 SGHTA, CDR2 FQGTGA. The CDR3 totals 16 residues. Findings and limits, study-wide: Repertoire sampling was restricted to post-peak T cell response timepoints. Following two doses of AZD1222, Spike-specific TCR breadth and depth rose.

Details on this clone: Its antigen is not known.

TCRdb's table, derived via immunoSEQ multiplex PCR, lists solely in-frame clones and lacks some. The table lists roughly 100,000 clones, 85% to 90% of them singletons, with 5% in the top ten. Sequenced here: peripheral blood, sampled on day 0 of AZD1222 vaccination. The chain recombines TRBV7-3 with TRBJ2-1; 8 bases line up with TRBD2. The clonotype was recovered from an adult in good health. The CDR3 reads CASSSASGQLYNEQFF. The CDR3 DNA sequence: TGTGCCAGCAGCTCGGCTAGCGGGCAATTATACAATGAGCAGTTCTTC.